This is a list of T cell receptor beta chains from one sample in a study of neurological immune-mediated disorders. Via MiXCR, TCRdb re-called the 5' RACE reads, giving one row per CDR3 protein. Found here are about 27,000 distinct CDR3 sequences, roughly 20% of them singletons; the top ten hold around 16%. Source material: PBMCs. The origin of the receptors is an older woman in good health. Each CDR3 is given without its conserved first and last residue.

v_call: TRBV5-5; j_call: TRBJ1-5; cdr3_aa: ASSLVDRSNQPQH
v_call: TRBV5-1; j_call: TRBJ2-7; cdr3_aa: ASRTGGGYEQY
v_call: TRBV12-3/TRBV12-4; j_call: TRBJ2-1; cdr3_aa: ASSPGGLYGTYNEQF
v_call: TRBV9; j_call: TRBJ2-2; cdr3_aa: ASSVTGYAGELF
v_call: TRBV7-2; j_call: TRBJ2-3; cdr3_aa: ASSLGTGSTDTQY
v_call: TRBV29-1; j_call: TRBJ1-5; cdr3_aa: SVYSNQPQH
v_call: TRBV6-5; j_call: TRBJ1-5; cdr3_aa: ASNAGGFNQPQH
v_call: TRBV18; j_call: TRBJ2-2; cdr3_aa: ASSPRDNTGELF
v_call: TRBV6-4; j_call: TRBJ2-1; cdr3_aa: ASSGSGTPGNEQF
v_call: TRBV5-1; j_call: TRBJ1-3; cdr3_aa: ASRPDGHSGNTIY
v_call: TRBV7-8; j_call: TRBJ2-7; cdr3_aa: ASSVRDGSYEQY
v_call: TRBV20-1; j_call: TRBJ1-4; cdr3_aa: SASSGTLYEKLF
v_call: TRBV5-1; j_call: TRBJ2-3; cdr3_aa: ASSLAGRMYTQY
v_call: TRBV29-1; j_call: TRBJ1-3; cdr3_aa: SVSPGTGVGNTIY
v_call: TRBV9; j_call: TRBJ1-2; cdr3_aa: ASSVVQEYGYT
v_call: TRBV15; j_call: TRBJ2-1; cdr3_aa: ATSREQNYYNEQF